This T cell receptor beta chain was retrieved from a study of OX40 agonist ivuxolimab in advanced cancers. About the study: The study gave patients intravenous ivuxolimab at 0.01 to 10 mg/kg every 2 weeks.

Per germline, CDR1 MRHNA and CDR2 SNTAGT. The CDR3 spans 15 residues. V shed 5 bases and J 4 bases; nucleotides not matched to a gene: 8. Repertoires were generated with immunoSEQ multiplex PCR, while TCRdb's copy carries only in-frame clones and drops some. The data show 37,000 or so clones, 86% seen once. V usage is TRBV6-4 and J usage is TRBJ1-5, with 7 bases that match TRBD1. This sequence originates from an adult with an advanced solid tumor such as melanoma, head and neck, liver or kidney cancer. The starting material was CD4+ or CD8+ T cells sorted from blood, obtained in a trial of the OX40 agonist ivuxolimab. As DNA, the CDR3 is TGTGCCAGCAGTCCACAGGGGAAGGCGAATCAGCCCCAGCATTTT. Amino acid sequence: CASSPQGKANQPQHF.